This is a list of T cell receptor beta chains from one sample in a study of blood T cell repertoires in COVID-19. Measured with immunoSEQ multiplex PCR; TCRdb has only the in-frame clones, and not every one. The sample has over 200,000 clones, about nine tenths seen once; the top ten hold more than 5.5%. The sample was peripheral blood. The origin of the receptors is a man older than 75 with acute or convalescent COVID-19. Each CDR3 is given without its conserved first and last residue. D genes are given only for firm matches.

D gene	V gene	J gene	CDR3 protein
.	TRBV11-3	TRBJ2-2	ASSRAGSTPNTGELF
TRBD1	TRBV7-2	TRBJ1-6	ASSSHRGPNSPLH
TRBD1	TRBV5-1	TRBJ2-6	ASSFGGTGFSGANVLT
TRBD2	TRBV5-5	TRBJ2-2	ASSLVGEGGAGELF
TRBD1	TRBV28	TRBJ2-7	ASSLPGQASGYEQY
TRBD2	TRBV6-5	TRBJ2-7	ASRSSGGMNEQY
.	TRBV5-1	TRBJ2-5	ASSLIGTVGGETQY
TRBD1	TRBV7-3	TRBJ2-1	ASSLGGQGARYNEQF
TRBD1	TRBV6-1	TRBJ2-7	ASRPGQGDHEQY
.	TRBV5-1	TRBJ2-5	ASSPGKGKETQY
TRBD2	TRBV18	TRBJ2-2	ASSLRTSGGTGELF
.	TRBV11-3	TRBJ2-1	ASSLESWLVGEQF
.	TRBV4-2	TRBJ1-5	ASSQAEQNNQPQH
TRBD2	TRBV19	TRBJ2-1	ASSMLAGYNEQF
.	TRBV30	TRBJ1-3	ALRGVRSGNTIY
TRBD1	TRBV19	TRBJ2-1	ASSKPGQGGNEQF
TRBD1	TRBV10-3	TRBJ1-5	AIADSGGSNQPQH
TRBD1	TRBV6-2/TRBV6-3	TRBJ1-3	ASSVQGSTGNTIY
TRBD2	TRBV5-1	TRBJ2-1	ASGTSGTYNEQF
TRBD2	TRBV7-9	TRBJ2-4	ASSREAIQY
TRBD1	TRBV7-2	TRBJ2-5	ASSLEGQGVETQY
TRBD2	TRBV9	TRBJ2-1	ASSSGLAGGNEQF
.	TRBV7-9	TRBJ1-2	ASSSQPGYGYT
TRBD1	TRBV9	TRBJ2-3	ASTSTGGGTDTQY
.	TRBV27	TRBJ2-2	ASSLIGIGQGTIGELF
TRBD2	TRBV5-1	TRBJ2-5	ASSLGTSGLETQY
.	TRBV5-3	TRBJ2-3	ARSPNLSPTDTQY
TRBD1	TRBV29-1	TRBJ1-1	SVSGTGKVEAF
.	TRBV5-4	TRBJ2-3	ASSNRVAQY
.	TRBV5-1	TRBJ1-3	ASSLAPADTIY
.	TRBV5-1	TRBJ2-1	ASSLDPSGASSYNEQF
TRBD1	TRBV10-3	TRBJ1-1	AISGGTAPSRTEAF
TRBD1	TRBV3-1/TRBV3-2	TRBJ2-2	ASSLGTGDSTGELF
.	TRBV7-3	TRBJ2-2	ASSSGLNTGELF
.	TRBV27	TRBJ1-2	ASRATGRGGYT
TRBD2	TRBV29-1	TRBJ2-1	SVSSGIYNEQF
TRBD2	TRBV6-1	TRBJ2-7	ASSEGTSGTYEQY
.	TRBV10-3	TRBJ1-3	AISGQGLSSGNTIY
.	TRBV19	TRBJ1-2	ASSKTAMTNYGYT
.	TRBV7-8	TRBJ2-2	ASSAKSGNPTGELF
TRBD2	TRBV5-4	TRBJ2-1	ASIFSSGPNPRSSYNEQF
TRBD1	TRBV6-2/TRBV6-3	TRBJ1-5	ASSIPRDSLRPQH
.	TRBV5-1	TRBJ1-2	ASSLRDSYGYT
.	TRBV19	TRBJ1-2	ASSVSGNGYT
TRBD2	TRBV3-1/TRBV3-2	TRBJ2-2	ASSQDVLAGVTGELF
TRBD1	TRBV6-5	TRBJ2-7	ASSYSGQGAYEQY
.	TRBV27	TRBJ1-1	ASSSWGGAF
TRBD1	TRBV7-8	TRBJ1-1	ASSLGQGAGSAF